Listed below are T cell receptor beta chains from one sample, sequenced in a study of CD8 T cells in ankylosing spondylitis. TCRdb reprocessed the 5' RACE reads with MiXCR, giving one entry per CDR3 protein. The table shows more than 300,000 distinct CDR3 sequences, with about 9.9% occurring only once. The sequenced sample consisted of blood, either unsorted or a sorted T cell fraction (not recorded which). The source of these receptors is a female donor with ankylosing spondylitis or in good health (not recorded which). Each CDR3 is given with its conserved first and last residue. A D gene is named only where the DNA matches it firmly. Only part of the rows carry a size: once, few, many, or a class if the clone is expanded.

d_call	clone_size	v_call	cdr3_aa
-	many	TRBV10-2	CASSESVDGTQYF
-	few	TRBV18	CASSALGTQYF
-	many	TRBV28	CASSFNRIHPQHF
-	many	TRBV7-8	CASSIGVNEKLFF
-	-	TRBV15	CATSPPVRSGNTGELFF
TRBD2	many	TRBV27	CASSQMTSGRTYNEQFF
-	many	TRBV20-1	CSAVEGSGPQHF
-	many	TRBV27	CASSLSVLQGQETQYF
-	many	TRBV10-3	CAISDLNGDEQFF
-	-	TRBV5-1	CASSLAASLNTEAFF
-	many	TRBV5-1	CASSGGVVNTEAFF
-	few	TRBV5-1	CASSLRLPDTQYF
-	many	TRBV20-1	CSASGDGPYEQYF
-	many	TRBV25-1	CASSGDRSPSDNEQFF
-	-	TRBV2	CARIPQGNGYTF
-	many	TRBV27	CASSPREQNTGELFF
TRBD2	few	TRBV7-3	CASSPGGFNEQFF
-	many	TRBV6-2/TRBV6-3	CASSYDVGHHPSANVLTF
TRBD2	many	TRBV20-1	CSARDGGRASETQYF
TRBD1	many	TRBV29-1	CSVGTGYGHGYTF
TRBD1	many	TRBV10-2	CASSDGTGGANIGELFF
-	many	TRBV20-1	CSALTASIYSNQPQHF
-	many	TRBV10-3	CAISEPRREGGTINEQFF
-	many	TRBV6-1	CASSRGRAYEQYF
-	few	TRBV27	CASSRTGPNTDTQYF
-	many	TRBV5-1	CASSGANNEQFF
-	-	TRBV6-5	CASSYSSTSYNEQFF
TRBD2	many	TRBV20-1	CSASGAGASSTDTQYF
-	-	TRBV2	CASSEALRGIHTGELFF
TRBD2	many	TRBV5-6	CASSLSGTSYEQYF
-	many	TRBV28	CASFDPGDGYEQYF
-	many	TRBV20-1	CSARGRRMNTEAFF
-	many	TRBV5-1	CASSTESWTAQETQYF
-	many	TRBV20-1	CSARRQNYGYTF
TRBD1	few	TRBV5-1	CASSSQGTGPITYEQYF
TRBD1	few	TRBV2	CASAGGQGALDTQYF
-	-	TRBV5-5	CASSLESRGYEQYF
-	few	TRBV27	CASSRIGQKETQYF
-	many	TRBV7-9	CASSLGTFNQPQHF
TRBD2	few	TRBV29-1	CSWGGETQYF